The 11 T cell receptor beta chains listed next were all sequenced from one sample in a study of blood T cell repertoires in COVID-19. Repertoires were generated with immunoSEQ multiplex PCR, while TCRdb's copy carries only in-frame clones and drops some. The sample yields fewer than 500,000 clones, approximately 88% seen once. Sequencing was done on a sample of PBMCs or T cells enriched from blood (not recorded which). The receptors stem from a woman aged 25 to 45 with acute COVID-19.

The chain recombines TRBV5-1 with TRBJ2-1; perhaps TRBD1 as D (6 bases). CDR1 and CDR2 (germline): SGHRS, YFSETQ. This CDR3 has 13 amino acids. The V gene lost 2 bases and the J gene lost 8 bases, with 11 bases spanning the gap. The CDR3 coding sequence is TGCGCCAGCAGCTTCGGGTACAGGGATGAGCAGTTCTTC. This gives the protein CASSFGYRDEQFF.

The chain links TRBV7-8 to TRBJ2-7, with D possibly TRBD1 on 6 matching bases. V was clipped by 1 base and J by 3 bases, with 19 bases between them. CDR1 and CDR2 (germline): SGHVS, FQNEAQ. The CDR3 totals 17 residues. CDR3 coding DNA: TGTGCCAGCAGCTTAGGGGTGGGGGCAGGGCAAAACTACGAGCAGTACTTC. Protein: CASSLGVGAGQNYEQYF.

The V gene is TRBV2, the J gene TRBJ2-3; D possibly corresponds to TRBD2 (6 bases). The V end was cut by 8 bases, the J end by 2 bases, with 23 bases between. Germline CDR1 SNHLY, CDR2 FYNNEI. This CDR3 spans 17 amino acids. CDR3 in DNA: TGTGCCAGCCGACGACCCAGCGGGCAGTCGATCACAGATACGCAGTATTTT. Translating gives CASRRPSGQSITDTQYF.

This clone has a single count. The genes are TRBV6-5 and TRBJ1-5; 9 bases agree with TRBD1. Germline V gene sequence: CDR1 MNHEY, CDR2 SVGAGI. The CDR3 length is 15 residues. After removal of 6 bases from V and 6 bases from J, the junction contained 9 bases not matched to a gene. In nucleotides, the CDR3 is TGTGCCAGCAGAAGGGACAGGGATCGTACTCAGCCCCAGCATTTT. It is translated as CASRRDRDRTQPQHF.

Concerning this clone itself: The junction does not match germline at one end; this may be a read error. CDR3 loop: CASNFPGLTLGAF. The CDR3 DNA reads as TGTGCCAGTAATTTCCCGGGACTAACACTGGGCGCCTTC. V usage is TRBV19 and J usage is TRBJ1-2; D perhaps matches TRBD1 (5 bases). The CDR3 extends over 13 amino acids. In germline, CDR1 is LNHDA, CDR2 SQIVND (reference sequence).

The V and J genes are TRBV18 and TRBJ2-3; D remains unclear. Germline-derived CDR1 and CDR2 are KGHSH and LQKENI. V lost 6 bases, J lost 1 base, and 5 bases lay in between. The CDR3 totals 12 residues. The CDR3 here is CASSTGTDTQYF. CDR3 DNA sequence: TGTGCCAGCTCCACGGGCACAGATACGCAGTATTTT.

V and J are TRBV5-1 and TRBJ2-2; 9 bases are a match to TRBD2. The CDR3 has 16 amino acids. Germline assignment: CDR1 SGHRS and CDR2 YFSETQ. The V gene end was trimmed by 5 bases and the J gene end by 8 bases; junction bases not matched to a gene: 13. Here the CDR3 reads CASRPLAGGPLGELFF. Written as DNA, the CDR3 is TGCGCCAGCAGACCCCTCGCGGGGGGGCCATTGGGGGAGCTGTTTTTT.

This clone was seen just once. CDR3 nucleotides: TGTGCCAGCAGTGAACGACCCGCGGGACCCCGAAATGGCTACACCTTC. Translated, it gives CASSERPAGPRNGYTF. The rearrangement uses TRBV6-1 and TRBJ1-2; D might be TRBD1 (5 bases). V was pared by 2 bases and J by 6 bases, with 19 bases between. This CDR3 comprises 16 residues. From germline, CDR1 is MNHNS and CDR2 SASEGT.

The table lists this clone with a count of one. The rearrangement joins TRBV5-1 to TRBJ2-7; 8 bases are shared with TRBD1. The length of the CDR3 is 16 residues. Germline V CDR1 and CDR2: SGHRS, YFSETQ. The V and J ends lost 2 bases and 3 bases, in that order; junction bases with no gene match: 10. CDR3 DNA sequence: TGCGCCAGCAGCTTACCCCCGGACAGGGCCTACTACGAGCAGTACTTC. This sequence encodes CASSLPPDRAYYEQYF.

The chain is built from TRBV28 and TRBJ2-7, with 8 nucleotides matching TRBD2. This CDR3 has 15 amino acids. With V trimmed by 5 bases and J by 4 bases, 10 bases remained unmatched. CDR1 is MDHEN, CDR2 SYDVKM, per germline. CDR3 amino acids: CASSPIPGGTYEQYF. As DNA, the CDR3 is TGTGCCAGCAGTCCTATCCCGGGGGGGACGTACGAGCAGTACTTC.

V and J are TRBV2 and TRBJ1-5, with D maybe TRBD1 (5 bases). The CDR3 totals 13 residues. Deletions cut 7 bases from V and 3 bases from J, with 10 bases between. CDR1 SNHLY and CDR2 FYNNEI come from the germline V gene. The CDR3 sequence: CASTRTPNQPQHF. The CDR3 bases are TGTGCCAGCACCCGGACACCCAATCAGCCCCAGCATTTT. Complete variable domain (other parts from reference TRBV2 and TRBJ1-5): EPEVTQTPSHQVTQMGQEVILRCVPISNHLYFYWYRQILGQKVEFLVSFYNNEISEKSEIFDDQFSVERPDGSNFTLKIRSTKLEDSAMYFCASTRTPNQPQHFGDGTRLSIL.